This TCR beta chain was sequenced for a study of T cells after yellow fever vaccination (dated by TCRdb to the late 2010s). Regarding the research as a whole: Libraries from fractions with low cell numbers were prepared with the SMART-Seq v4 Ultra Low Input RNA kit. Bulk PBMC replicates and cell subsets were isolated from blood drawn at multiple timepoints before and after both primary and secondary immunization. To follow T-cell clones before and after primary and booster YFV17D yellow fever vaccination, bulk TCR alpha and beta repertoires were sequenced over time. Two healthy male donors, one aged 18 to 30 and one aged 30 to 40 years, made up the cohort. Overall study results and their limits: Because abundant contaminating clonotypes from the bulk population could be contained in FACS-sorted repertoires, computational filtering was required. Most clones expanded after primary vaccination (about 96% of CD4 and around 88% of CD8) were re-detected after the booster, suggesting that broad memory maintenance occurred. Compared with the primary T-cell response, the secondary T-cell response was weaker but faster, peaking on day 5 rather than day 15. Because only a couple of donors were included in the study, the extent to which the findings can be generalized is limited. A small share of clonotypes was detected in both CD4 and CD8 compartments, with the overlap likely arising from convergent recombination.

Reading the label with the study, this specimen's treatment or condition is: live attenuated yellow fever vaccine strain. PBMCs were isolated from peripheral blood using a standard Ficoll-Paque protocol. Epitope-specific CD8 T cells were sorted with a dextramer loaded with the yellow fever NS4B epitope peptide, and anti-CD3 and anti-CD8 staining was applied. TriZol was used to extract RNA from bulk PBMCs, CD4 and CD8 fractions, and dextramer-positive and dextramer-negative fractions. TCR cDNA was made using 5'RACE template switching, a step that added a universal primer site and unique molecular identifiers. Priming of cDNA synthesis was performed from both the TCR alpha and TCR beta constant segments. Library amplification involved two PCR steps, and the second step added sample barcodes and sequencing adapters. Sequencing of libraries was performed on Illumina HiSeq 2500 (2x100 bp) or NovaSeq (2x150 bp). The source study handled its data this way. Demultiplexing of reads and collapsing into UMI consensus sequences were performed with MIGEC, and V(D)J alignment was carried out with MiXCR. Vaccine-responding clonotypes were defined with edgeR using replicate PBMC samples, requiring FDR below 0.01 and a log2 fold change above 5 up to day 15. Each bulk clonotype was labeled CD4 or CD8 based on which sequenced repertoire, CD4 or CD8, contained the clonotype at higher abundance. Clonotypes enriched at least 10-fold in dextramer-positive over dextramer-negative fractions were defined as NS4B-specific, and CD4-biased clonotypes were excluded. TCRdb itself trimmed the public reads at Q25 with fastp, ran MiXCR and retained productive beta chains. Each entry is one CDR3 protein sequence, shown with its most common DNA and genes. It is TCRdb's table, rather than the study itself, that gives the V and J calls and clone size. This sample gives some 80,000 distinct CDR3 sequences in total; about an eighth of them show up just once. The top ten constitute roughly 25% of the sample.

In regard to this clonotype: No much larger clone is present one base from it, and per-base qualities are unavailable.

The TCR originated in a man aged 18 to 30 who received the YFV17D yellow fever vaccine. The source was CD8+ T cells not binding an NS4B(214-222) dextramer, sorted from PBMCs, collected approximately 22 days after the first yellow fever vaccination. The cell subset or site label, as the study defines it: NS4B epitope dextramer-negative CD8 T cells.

The sequenced DNA is TGCAGTGCTCCCAAAGCAGGGGGGGGATACGAGCAGTACGTC. This yields the protein CSAPKAGGGYEQYV. The sequence links TRBV20-1 to TRBJ2-7; the D region is possibly TRBD1 or TRBD2, each matching across 7 bases. At the junction V is shortened by 5 bases and J by 4 bases, with 18 bases in between. CDR1 and CDR2 are read off the germline V gene (reference sequence) as DFQATT and SNEGSKA. Reading from cysteine to valine, the CDR3 counts 14 amino acids. The entry retains the CDR3 DNA only, 42 bases that are in frame from base 1.